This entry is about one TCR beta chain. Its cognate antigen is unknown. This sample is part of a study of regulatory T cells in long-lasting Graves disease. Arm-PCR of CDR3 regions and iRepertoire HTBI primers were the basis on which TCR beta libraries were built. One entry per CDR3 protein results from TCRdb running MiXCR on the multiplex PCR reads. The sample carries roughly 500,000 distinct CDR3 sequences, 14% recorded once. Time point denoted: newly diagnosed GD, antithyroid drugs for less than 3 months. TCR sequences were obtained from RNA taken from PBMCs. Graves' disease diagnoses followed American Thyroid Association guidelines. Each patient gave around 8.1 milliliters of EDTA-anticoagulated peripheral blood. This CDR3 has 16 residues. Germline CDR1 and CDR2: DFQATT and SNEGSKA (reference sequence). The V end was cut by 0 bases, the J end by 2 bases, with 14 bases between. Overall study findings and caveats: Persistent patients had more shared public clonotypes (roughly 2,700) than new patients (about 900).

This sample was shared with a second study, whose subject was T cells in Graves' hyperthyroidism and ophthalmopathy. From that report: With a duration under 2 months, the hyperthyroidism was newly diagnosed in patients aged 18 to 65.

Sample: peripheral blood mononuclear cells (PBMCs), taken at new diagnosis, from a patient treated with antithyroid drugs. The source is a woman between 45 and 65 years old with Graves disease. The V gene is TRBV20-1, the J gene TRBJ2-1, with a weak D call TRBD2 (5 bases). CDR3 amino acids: CSAREFDSATYNEQFF. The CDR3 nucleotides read TGCAGTGCTAGAGAGTTCGATAGCGCAACCTACAATGAGCAGTTCTTC.